The rows below give T cell receptor beta chains drawn from one sample of a study of early T cells in non-severe SARS-CoV-2 infection. From the 5' RACE reads, TCRdb called clonotypes with MiXCR, one entry per CDR3 protein. The profile covers around 80,000 distinct CDR3 sequences, with around 11% appearing a single time and around 12% taken by the ten largest. The specimen comprised whole blood, sampled at baseline. The receptors here all came from an adult who was a healthcare worker with PCR-confirmed SARS-CoV-2 infection or an uninfected control (not recorded which). Each CDR3 is given with its conserved first and last residue. D genes are given only for firm matches. The listing skips clone size in some rows; elsewhere it reads once, few, many or a size class.

TRBV28	few	TRBJ1-1	-	CASNVGDTEAFF	TGTGCCAGCAATGTTGGCGACACTGAAGCTTTCTTT
TRBV11-3	-	TRBJ1-1	-	CASSLTGQNTEAFF	TGTGCCAGCAGCTTAACAGGACAGAACACTGAAGCTTTCTTT
TRBV4-3	-	TRBJ2-6	-	CASSQGEQGSGANVLTF	TGCGCCAGCAGCCAAGGTGAACAGGGCTCTGGGGCCAACGTCCTGACTTTC
TRBV29-1	-	TRBJ2-3	-	CSARPPGTDTQYF	TGCAGCGCCCGCCCGCCAGGGACAGATACGCAGTATTTT
TRBV16	-	TRBJ1-2	TRBD1	CASSQIRTGTYGYTF	TGTGCCAGCAGCCAAATACGGACAGGCACCTATGGCTACACCTTC
TRBV25-1	few	TRBJ2-1	-	CASSEYSLDNEQFF	TGTGCCAGCAGTGAATATTCCTTGGACAATGAGCAGTTCTTC
TRBV14	many	TRBJ1-2	-	CASSQEGYGYGYTF	TGTGCCAGCAGCCAAGAAGGGTACGGCTATGGCTACACCTTC
TRBV29-1	few	TRBJ2-1	TRBD2	CSVRTSGDSNEQFF	TGCAGCGTCCGGACTAGCGGGGATTCAAATGAGCAGTTCTTC
TRBV3-1	few	TRBJ1-6	TRBD1	CASSLPDRGNSPLHF	TGTGCCAGCAGCCTACCGGACAGGGGTAATTCACCCCTCCACTTT
TRBV29-1	many	TRBJ2-1	-	CSVTTTGSDEQFF	TGCAGCGTTACAACAACAGGGTCCGATGAGCAGTTCTTC
TRBV7-9	-	TRBJ1-2	-	CASSLSRIYGYTF	TGTGCCAGCAGCTTAAGTCGGATCTATGGCTACACCTTC
TRBV7-9	-	TRBJ1-2	-	CASSFDRHGYTF	TGTGCCAGCAGCTTCGACAGGCATGGCTACACCTTC
TRBV9	few	TRBJ2-1	TRBD2	CASSVSGGAPSSYNEQFF	TGTGCCAGCAGCGTAAGCGGGGGGGCGCCTAGCTCCTACAATGAGCAGTTCTTC
TRBV5-1	-	TRBJ2-3	TRBD2	CASSQGLAGELDTQYF	TGCGCCAGCAGCCAGGGACTAGCGGGGGAGCTGGATACGCAGTATTTT
TRBV19	-	TRBJ1-2	-	CASSISAASSGYTF	TGTGCCAGTAGTATTTCGGCAGCTTCCTCTGGCTACACCTTC
TRBV29-1	many	TRBJ1-1	-	CSVEFLAGWDTEAFF	TGCAGCGTTGAATTCCTGGCAGGGTGGGACACTGAAGCTTTCTTT
TRBV18	-	TRBJ2-7	TRBD1	CASSSDRGSDEQYF	TGTGCCAGCTCGTCGGACAGGGGCTCAGACGAGCAGTACTTC
TRBV7-2	few	TRBJ2-7	TRBD2	CASSLVAGESYEQYF	TGTGCCAGCAGCTTAGTGGCGGGGGAGTCCTACGAGCAGTACTTC
TRBV7-3	many	TRBJ2-1	-	CASSLIKGGEQFF	TGTGCCAGCAGCTTAATTAAGGGAGGTGAGCAGTTCTTC
TRBV7-2	many	TRBJ2-1	TRBD2	CASSLTLAGWGEQFF	TGTGCCAGCAGCTTAACCCTAGCGGGATGGGGTGAGCAGTTCTTC
TRBV11-2	many	TRBJ1-4	-	CASSGGAMGNEKLFF	TGTGCCAGCAGCGGAGGGGCCATGGGGAATGAAAAACTGTTTTTT
TRBV6-2/TRBV6-3	many	TRBJ2-1	TRBD2	CASRWTSGDSNEQFF	TGTGCCAGCAGATGGACTAGCGGGGATAGTAATGAGCAGTTCTTC
TRBV18	few	TRBJ1-1	-	CASSSDYVEAFF	TGTGCCAGCTCCTCGGACTACGTTGAAGCTTTCTTT
TRBV12-3/TRBV12-4	few	TRBJ1-6	-	CASSLRGAHNSPLHF	TGTGCCAGCAGTTTAAGGGGGGCACATAATTCACCCCTCCACTTT
TRBV4-3	many	TRBJ1-4	-	CASSQDRRELFF	TGCGCCAGCAGCCAAGATCGGCGGGAACTGTTTTTT
TRBV28	few	TRBJ1-4	-	CASTPSGFLNEKLFF	TGTGCCAGCACCCCGTCGGGGTTCCTTAATGAAAAACTGTTTTTT
TRBV20-1	once	TRBJ2-7	TRBD1	CSARDRDRWVAYEQYF	TGCAGTGCTAGAGACCGGGACAGGTGGGTGGCCTACGAGCAGTACTTC
TRBV7-2	-	TRBJ2-2	-	CASSLGLGGELFF	TGTGCCAGCAGCTTAGGTCTGGGCGGGGAGCTGTTTTTT
TRBV11-2	-	TRBJ1-4	-	CASSTDRGRGEKLFF	TGTGCCAGCAGCACCGACAGAGGAAGGGGCGAAAAACTGTTTTTT
TRBV12-3/TRBV12-4	many	TRBJ2-6	-	CASSQGGANVLTF	TGTGCCAGCAGTCAGGGGGGGGCCAACGTCCTGACTTTC
TRBV20-1	-	TRBJ2-7	TRBD2	CSALTSGGTYEQYF	TGCAGTGCGCTGACTAGCGGGGGAACCTACGAGCAGTACTTC
TRBV10-2	few	TRBJ1-1	TRBD1	CASIDRGRTEAFF	TGCGCCAGTATAGACAGGGGACGCACTGAAGCTTTCTTT
TRBV5-5	many	TRBJ1-2	TRBD1	CASSPWSGTGAGYTF	TGTGCCAGCAGCCCGTGGTCCGGGACAGGCGCCGGCTACACCTTC
TRBV5-6	few	TRBJ2-3	-	CASTANRYTQYF	TGTGCCAGCACCGCGAATCGGTATACGCAGTATTTT
TRBV20-1	many	TRBJ1-2	TRBD1	CSARQGANYGYTF	TGCAGTGCCCGACAGGGCGCTAACTATGGCTACACCTTC
TRBV5-1	-	TRBJ2-4	-	CASSTGEGHGKNIQYF	TGCGCCAGCAGCACAGGGGAGGGTCACGGCAAAAACATTCAGTACTTC
TRBV20-1	few	TRBJ2-3	TRBD2	CSASQLGGGPSTDTQYF	TGCAGTGCTAGTCAACTCGGCGGGGGACCTAGCACAGATACGCAGTATTTT
TRBV3-1	-	TRBJ2-1	-	CASSQGRGGEQFF	TGTGCCAGCAGCCAAGGGCGGGGTGGTGAGCAGTTCTTC
TRBV5-4	-	TRBJ1-1	-	CASSLARGAGTEAFF	TGTGCCAGCAGCTTGGCCAGGGGCGCCGGCACTGAAGCTTTCTTT
TRBV11-2	many	TRBJ1-2	-	CASSNGWGRSYGYTF	TGTGCCAGCAGCAATGGCTGGGGGCGAAGCTATGGCTACACCTTC
TRBV4-1	-	TRBJ1-2	TRBD1	CASSQVGQVSYGYTF	TGCGCCAGCAGCCAAGTAGGACAGGTATCCTATGGCTACACCTTC
TRBV3-1	-	TRBJ2-3	TRBD2	CASSHPVRTSAADTQYF	TGTGCCAGCAGCCACCCCGTCAGGACTAGCGCGGCAGATACGCAGTATTTT
TRBV7-9	many	TRBJ1-2	-	CASSLDSYGYTF	TGTGCCAGCAGCTTGGACAGCTATGGCTACACCTTC
TRBV5-6	many	TRBJ1-5	-	CASSSVNQPQHF	TGTGCCAGCAGCTCAGTAAATCAGCCCCAGCATTTT
TRBV5-1	few	TRBJ1-4	-	CASTDQAGFGEKLFF	TGCGCCAGCACCGACCAAGCAGGTTTCGGGGAAAAACTGTTTTTT
TRBV7-8	many	TRBJ2-7	TRBD2	CASSPNLAGAVHEQYF	TGTGCCAGCAGCCCAAACTTAGCGGGCGCCGTTCACGAGCAGTACTTC
TRBV2	-	TRBJ1-6	-	CASSSRTDSPLHF	TGTGCCAGCAGTTCTAGGACGGATTCACCCCTCCACTTT
TRBV10-3	-	TRBJ2-3	-	CAISEGSTDTQYF	TGTGCCATCAGTGAGGGGAGCACAGATACGCAGTATTTT
TRBV4-3	few	TRBJ1-2	TRBD1	CASSLSIGQGAGGYTF	TGCGCCAGCAGCCTTTCCATCGGACAGGGGGCGGGTGGCTACACCTTC
TRBV11-2	-	TRBJ1-6	TRBD1	CASSPAGQGYNSPLHF	TGTGCCAGCAGCCCGGCAGGACAGGGCTATAATTCACCCCTCCACTTT
TRBV11-2	few	TRBJ2-1	TRBD1	CASSSDRAGYNEQFF	TGTGCCAGCAGCTCGGACAGGGCCGGCTACAATGAGCAGTTCTTC
TRBV3-1	-	TRBJ2-1	TRBD2	CASSQEVVLRRGGTDEQFF	TGTGCCAGCAGCCAAGAGGTAGTTTTAAGGCGGGGGGGGACTGATGAGCAGTTCTTC
TRBV20-1	-	TRBJ2-3	-	CSARPPAADTQYF	TGCAGTGCTAGACCCCCAGCAGCAGATACGCAGTATTTT
TRBV5-1	-	TRBJ2-7	TRBD1	CASSLAQPGQRLYEQYF	TGCGCCAGCAGCTTGGCACAACCGGGACAGCGCCTATACGAGCAGTACTTC
TRBV11-2	many	TRBJ2-1	TRBD1	CASSLGQGAHEQFF	TGTGCCAGCAGCCTGGGACAGGGGGCACATGAGCAGTTCTTC